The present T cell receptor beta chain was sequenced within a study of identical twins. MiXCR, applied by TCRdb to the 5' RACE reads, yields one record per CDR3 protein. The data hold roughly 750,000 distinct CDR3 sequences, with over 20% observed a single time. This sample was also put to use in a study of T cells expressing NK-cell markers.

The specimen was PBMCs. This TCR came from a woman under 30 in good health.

The CDR3 spells CASRHTGDGYTF. The CDR3 region has the DNA TGCGCCAGCAGGCACACAGGGGATGGCTACACCTTC. The J gene is TRBJ1-2, the V gene TRBV4-1; 7 bases line up with TRBD1. The V gene end was trimmed by 6 bases and the J gene end by 6 bases; junction bases not matched to a gene: 4. Germline lookup yields CDR1 MGHRA and CDR2 YSYEKL. This CDR3 spans 12 amino acids.